This TCR beta chain was identified during a study of T cells in Graves' hyperthyroidism and ophthalmopathy. Overall study context: Peripheral blood draws took place at initial diagnosis, ahead of any treatment.

General observations from the study: Model output signaled ophthalmopathy a median roughly 6.1 months ahead of onset.

The CDR3 regions of TCR beta were amplified from RNA transcripts. The HTBI primer set drove a first-round RT-PCR of the TCR CDR3. TCRdb re-called the multiplex PCR reads with MiXCR, one entry per CDR3 protein. In the table there are some 400,000 distinct CDR3 sequences, roughly 12% of which are singletons. This clonotype was detected a few times. Its matching antigen is unknown. V was clipped by 0 bases and J by 5 bases, with 11 bases between them. Germline CDR1 ENHRY, CDR2 SYGVKD. The CDR3 contains 16 residues. Sample: blood. The source of this sequence is a man younger than 40 with Graves' hyperthyroidism that later progressed to Graves' ophthalmopathy. This chain joins TRBV10-3 and TRBJ1-6, with TRBD1 as a possible D gene (5 bases). Written as DNA, the CDR3 is TGTGCCATCAGTGAGTCGGGAGGGGCGGATAATTCACCCCTCCACTTT. Amino acids: CAISESGGADNSPLHF.